The 23 T cell receptor beta chains below all came from one sample that was sequenced in a study of T cell responses to AZD1222 COVID-19 vaccine. Produced via immunoSEQ multiplex PCR; TCRdb's table is partial and in-frame only. The sample holds 150,000 or so clones, 92% seen once. The sequenced sample was peripheral blood, obtained on day 0 of AZD1222 vaccination. The receptors here all came from an adult in good health.

The genes are TRBV3-1 (or the pseudogene TRBV3-2) and TRBJ2-1; D gene ambiguous. The CDR3 runs 16 residues. V was trimmed by 3 bases and J by 0 bases, leaving 12 bases between them. The germline V gene has CDR1 LGHDT and CDR2 YNNKEL (reference sequence). In nucleotides, the CDR3 is TGTGCCAGCAGCCATCCTATGTCTAGCTCCTACAATGAGCAGTTCTTC. This translates into CASSHPMSSSYNEQFF.

This chain joins TRBV6-5 and TRBJ2-3; possible D gene TRBD2, 5 bases. The CDR3 length is 16 residues. The V end lost 0 bases, the J end lost 1 base, and 11 bases lay between the germline ends. From germline, CDR1 is MNHEY and CDR2 SVGAGI. CDR3 in amino acids: CASSYSSGVRTDTQYF. The CDR3 DNA reads as TGTGCCAGCAGTTACTCATCCGGGGTCCGCACAGATACGCAGTATTTT.

The chain joins TRBV6-5 to TRBJ1-2; the match to TRBD1 covers 7 bases. The germline CDR1 and CDR2 sequences are MNHEY and SVGAGI. The CDR3 sequence is 14 residues long. V shed 3 bases and J 6 bases; nucleotides not matched to a gene: 7. CDR3 DNA: TGTGCCAGCAGTTATTCTACAGGGGCTCATGGCTACACCTTC. Protein product: CASSYSTGAHGYTF.

The chain combines TRBV19 with TRBJ1-4, with D maybe TRBD1 (6 bases). V gave up 6 bases and J gave up 1 base, with 9 bases separating them. The CDR3 totals 14 residues. Germline loops: CDR1 LNHDA, CDR2 SQIVND (reference sequence). The DNA for the CDR3 is TGTGCCAGTAGCTTACAGGGAACTAATGAAAAACTGTTTTTT. This gives the protein CASSLQGTNEKLFF.

The rearrangement links TRBV6-5 to TRBJ2-1; a weak D match, TRBD2 (6 bases). Trimming removed 10 bases at V and 3 bases at J, with 13 bases between. This CDR3 has 13 residues. Germline V gives CDR1 MNHEY, CDR2 SVGAGI. This chain's CDR3 is CATRGDGYNEQFF. CDR3 in DNA: TGTGCCACCCGCGGGGACGGCTACAATGAGCAGTTCTTC.

The V call is TRBV7-8, the J call TRBJ2-7; D gene uncertain. The CDR3 is 13 residues long. The germline V gene has CDR1 SGHVS and CDR2 FQNEAQ. V shed 2 bases and J shed 3 bases, with 8 bases lying between them. For the CDR3, the DNA is TGTGCCAGCAGCTTAACCGAAGGCTACGAGCAGTACTTC. It is translated as CASSLTEGYEQYF.

The CDR3 region has the DNA TGTGCCAGCACCCGTGACCCGGCGGGGACGCAGTATTTT. This sequence encodes CASTRDPAGTQYF. This rearrangement joins TRBV27 to TRBJ2-3; D may be TRBD2 (6 bases). Germline loops: CDR1 MNHEY, CDR2 SMNVEV (reference sequence). The CDR3 sequence is 13 residues long. V lost 7 bases and J 9 bases, leaving 17 bases between the germline ends.

The V call is TRBV10-3, the J call TRBJ1-1; no clear D. The V gene's germline CDR1 is ENHRY and CDR2 SYGVKD. There are 13 residues in the CDR3. Trimming shortened V by 7 bases and J by 2 bases, and 11 bases separated the two germline ends. The CDR3 coding sequence is TGTGCCATCAACGAGCAGCGCAACACTGAAGCTTTCTTT. Translation: CAINEQRNTEAFF.

The chain couples TRBV6-6 to TRBJ2-1, with D tentatively TRBD1 (6 bases). Between the trimmed V and J ends, which lost 0 bases and 8 bases, there was a span of 8 bases. The V gene's germline CDR1 is MNHNY and CDR2 SVGAGI (reference sequence). The CDR3 runs to 13 residues. The CDR3 region is CASSYSRGYEQFF. Written as DNA, the CDR3 is TGTGCCAGCAGTTACTCCAGGGGATATGAGCAGTTCTTC.

The genes are TRBV11-1 and TRBJ2-5; 8 bases fit TRBD1. V shed 5 bases, J shed 7 bases, and the junction held 6 bases outside the gene matches. Germline V gene sequence: CDR1 SGHAT, CDR2 FQDESV (reference sequence). The CDR3 consists of 13 residues. CDR3 nucleotides: TGTGCCAGCAGCCTTCAACAGGGGGGGACCCAGTACTTC. Its protein is CASSLQQGGTQYF.

V is TRBV6-5 and J is TRBJ2-5; weak D call: TRBD1 (5 bases). Trimming shortened V by 4 bases and J by 4 bases, and 16 bases separated the two germline ends. The CDR3 is 15 residues long. Germline CDR1 and CDR2: MNHEY and SVGAGI. The CDR3 nucleotides read TGTGCCAGCAGTTCATCAGGGATTCGGACAGAGACCCAGTACTTC. It is translated as CASSSSGIRTETQYF.

The V gene is TRBV1, the J gene TRBJ2-7; the tabulated D call, TRBD1, remains unverified against the DNA. TRBV1 corresponds to a pseudogene. This CDR3 has 15 residues. In DNA form, the CDR3 reads TGCACCAGCAGCCAAGTCAGGACAGGCCTCGACGAGCAGTACTTC. Its translation is CTSSQVRTGLDEQYF.

V and J are TRBV2 and TRBJ2-7, with TRBD1 as a possible D gene (6 bases). V gave up 8 bases and J gave up 0 bases, with 11 bases separating them. Germline V lookup: CDR1 SNHLY, CDR2 FYNNEI. The CDR3 covers 13 residues. As DNA, the CDR3 is TGTGCCAGCGGTGGGGGCAGCTCCTACGAGCAGTACTTC. Its protein product is CASGGGSSYEQYF.

This clone was found once. V is TRBV19 and J is TRBJ2-2, with 8 nucleotides matching TRBD1. The CDR3 runs to 21 residues. Germline-derived CDR1 and CDR2 are LNHDA and SQIVND (reference sequence). Trimming took 6 bases from V and 0 from J; bases not matched to a gene: 21. CDR3 nucleotides: TGTGCCAGTAGGAAAGTCCGGACAGGGCAAGGCCCCAACTCGAACACCGGGGAGCTGTTTTTT. As protein: CASRKVRTGQGPNSNTGELFF.

The rearrangement links TRBV12-3 or TRBV12-4 to TRBJ2-5; D may be TRBD2 (6 bases). The CDR3 consists of 12 residues. V shed 5 bases and J shed 4 bases, with 8 bases lying between them. DNA of the CDR3: TGTGCCAGCAGTCGGAGGGGAGAGACCCAGTACTTC. Encoded protein: CASSRRGETQYF.

The J gene is TRBJ1-5, the V gene TRBV24-1, with D unresolved. The germline V gene encodes CDR1 KGHDR and CDR2 SFDVKD. The V end was cut by 4 bases, the J end by 0 bases, with 6 bases between. The CDR3 consists of 14 residues. The CDR3 coding sequence is TGTGCCACCAGTGACAAATATAGCAATCAGCCCCAGCATTTT. It yields the protein CATSDKYSNQPQHF.

The chain recombines TRBV30 with TRBJ2-1; 7 bases are a match to TRBD2. The CDR3 runs to 16 residues. V lost 0 bases and J lost 6; bases outside the gene matches: 11. Germline V gene data show CDR1 as GTSNPN and CDR2 as SVGIG (reference sequence). CDR3 in DNA: TGTGCCTGGAGTGTCCAAGGGGCGGGAGTGGGCAATGAGCAGTTCTTC. Its translation: CAWSVQGAGVGNEQFF.

CDR3 residues: CASSKALVRGGQKETQYF. DNA of the CDR3: TGTGCCAGCAGCAAAGCGCTGGTCAGGGGGGGCCAAAAAGAGACCCAGTACTTC. The rearrangement joins TRBV21-1 to TRBJ2-5. TRBV21-1 is a documented pseudogene. CDR3 length: 18 residues.

The rearrangement links TRBV28 to TRBJ2-1, with 14 bases that match TRBD2. The germline gives CDR1 MDHEN, CDR2 SYDVKM. CDR3 length: 16 amino acids. Trimming took 6 bases from V and 6 from J; bases not matched to a gene: 7. CDR3 residues: CASSSPGTSGSNEQFF. CDR3 nucleotide sequence: TGTGCCAGCAGCTCACCCGGGACTAGCGGGAGCAATGAGCAGTTCTTC. Combining the CDR3 with reference TRBV28 and TRBJ2-1 gives the whole variable domain DVKVTQSSRYLVKRTGEKVFLECVQDMDHENMFWYRQDPGLGLRLIYFSYDVKMKEKGDIPEGYSVSREKKERFSLILESASTNQTSMYLCASSSPGTSGSNEQFFGPGTRLTVL.

The genes are TRBV3-1 (or the pseudogene TRBV3-2) and TRBJ1-4; D possibly corresponds to TRBD1 (5 bases). The CDR3 covers 14 residues. Germline values: CDR1 LGHDT, CDR2 YNNKEL (reference sequence). Trimming pared 1 base from V and 7 bases from J, leaving 10 bases between. CDR3 DNA: TGTGCCAGCAGCCAAGGGACAATAGGTGAAAAACTGTTTTTT. Its protein product is CASSQGTIGEKLFF.

This chain uses TRBV5-1 with TRBJ2-7, with unresolved D. The CDR3 extends over 13 amino acids. Trimming removed 2 bases at V and 5 bases at J, with 11 bases between. Germline V gene lookup returns CDR1 SGHRS and CDR2 YFSETQ. CDR3 protein: CASSFELWNEQYF. DNA for the CDR3: TGCGCCAGCAGCTTTGAACTTTGGAACGAGCAGTACTTC.

CDR3 in amino acids: CASRGQDTGELFF. CDR3 nucleotides: TGCGCCAGCCGGGGACAGGACACCGGGGAGCTGTTTTTT. The rearrangement joins TRBV10-2 to TRBJ2-2; 8 bases line up with TRBD1. Germline trimming cut 8 bases from V and 3 bases from J; bases unmatched to any gene: 2. The length of the CDR3 is 13 residues. Germline V CDR1 and CDR2: WSHSY, SAAADI.

This rearrangement joins TRBV4-3 to TRBJ1-2; D is undetermined. Trimming stripped 1 base from V and 6 bases from J, with 15 bases between. This CDR3 is 15 amino acids long. The V gene's germline CDR1 is LGHNA and CDR2 YSLEER. CDR3 sequence (DNA): TGCGCCAGCAGCCAAGTGCGGTTGATAGAGGATGGCTACACCTTC. Its translation: CASSQVRLIEDGYTF.